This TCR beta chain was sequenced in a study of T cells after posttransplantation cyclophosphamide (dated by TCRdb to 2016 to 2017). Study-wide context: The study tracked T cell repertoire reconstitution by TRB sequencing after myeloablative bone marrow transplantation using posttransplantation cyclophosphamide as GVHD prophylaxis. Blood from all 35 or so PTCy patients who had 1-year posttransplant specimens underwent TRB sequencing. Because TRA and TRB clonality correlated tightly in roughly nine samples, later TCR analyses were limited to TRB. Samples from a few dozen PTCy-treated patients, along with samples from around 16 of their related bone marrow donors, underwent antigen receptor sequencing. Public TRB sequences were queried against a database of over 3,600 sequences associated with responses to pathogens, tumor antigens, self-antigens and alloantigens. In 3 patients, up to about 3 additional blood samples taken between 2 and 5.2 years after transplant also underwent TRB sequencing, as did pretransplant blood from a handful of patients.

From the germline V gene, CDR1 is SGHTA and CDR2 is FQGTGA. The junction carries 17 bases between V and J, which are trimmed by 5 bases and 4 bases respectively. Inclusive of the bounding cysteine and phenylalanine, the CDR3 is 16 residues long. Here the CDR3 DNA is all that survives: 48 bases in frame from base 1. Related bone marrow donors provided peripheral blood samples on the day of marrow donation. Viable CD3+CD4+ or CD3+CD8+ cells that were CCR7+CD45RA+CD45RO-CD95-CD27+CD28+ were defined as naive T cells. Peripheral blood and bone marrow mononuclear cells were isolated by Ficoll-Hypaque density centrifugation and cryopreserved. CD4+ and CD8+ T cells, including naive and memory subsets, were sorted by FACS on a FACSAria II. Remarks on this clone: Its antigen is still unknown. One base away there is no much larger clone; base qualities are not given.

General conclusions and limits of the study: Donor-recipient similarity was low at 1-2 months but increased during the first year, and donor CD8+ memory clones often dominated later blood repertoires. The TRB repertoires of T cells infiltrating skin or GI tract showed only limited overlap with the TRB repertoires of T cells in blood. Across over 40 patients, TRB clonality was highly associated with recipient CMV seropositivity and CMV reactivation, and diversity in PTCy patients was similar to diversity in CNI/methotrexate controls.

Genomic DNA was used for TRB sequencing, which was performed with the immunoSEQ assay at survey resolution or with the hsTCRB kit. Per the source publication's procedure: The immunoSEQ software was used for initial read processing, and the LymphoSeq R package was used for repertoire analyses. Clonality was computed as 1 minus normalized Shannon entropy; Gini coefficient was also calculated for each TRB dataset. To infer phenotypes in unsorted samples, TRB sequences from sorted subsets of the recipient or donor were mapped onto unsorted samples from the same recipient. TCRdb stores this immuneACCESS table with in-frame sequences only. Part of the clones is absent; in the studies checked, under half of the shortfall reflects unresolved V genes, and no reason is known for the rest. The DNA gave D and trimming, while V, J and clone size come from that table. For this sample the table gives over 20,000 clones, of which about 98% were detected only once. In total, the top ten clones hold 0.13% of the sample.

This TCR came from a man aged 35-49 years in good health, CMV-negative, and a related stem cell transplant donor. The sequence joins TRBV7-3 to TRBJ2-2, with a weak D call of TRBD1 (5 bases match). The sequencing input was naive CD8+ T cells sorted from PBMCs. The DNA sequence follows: TGTGCCAGCAGCCCCCGTGGGGCCACGAGCACCGGGGAGCTGTTTTTT. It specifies CASSPRGATSTGELFF.